This TCR beta chain was documented in a study of cytomegalovirus exposure and HLA in healthy donors. Unrecorded immune exposures were likely, despite nominal health at sampling. CDR3 length equals 15 residues. Germline V gene sequence: CDR1 MNHEY, CDR2 SMNVEV (reference sequence). V lost 5 bases to trimming and J lost 4 bases; unmatched junction nucleotides: 7. 13 Jbeta primers and 60 Vbeta primers were used for the PCR. The method was immunoSEQ multiplex PCR; TCRdb's version includes in-frame clones alone and lacks a portion of them. The sample records around 170,000 clones, around 80% being singletons. Concerning this clone itself: What it recognizes is unknown.

Study-wide results and caveats: A link between a missense DCLRE1C variant and TCR beta V- and J-gene trimming emerged from a later analysis.

This receptor was taken from a woman aged 40 to 50 in good health and CMV-seronegative. V and J are TRBV27 and TRBJ2-1; 8 nucleotides line up with TRBD2. Sequencing used PBMCs. CDR3 DNA: TGTGCCAGCAGTCTGCGACTAGCGAGTTACAATGAGCAGTTCTTC. Residues: CASSLRLASYNEQFF.